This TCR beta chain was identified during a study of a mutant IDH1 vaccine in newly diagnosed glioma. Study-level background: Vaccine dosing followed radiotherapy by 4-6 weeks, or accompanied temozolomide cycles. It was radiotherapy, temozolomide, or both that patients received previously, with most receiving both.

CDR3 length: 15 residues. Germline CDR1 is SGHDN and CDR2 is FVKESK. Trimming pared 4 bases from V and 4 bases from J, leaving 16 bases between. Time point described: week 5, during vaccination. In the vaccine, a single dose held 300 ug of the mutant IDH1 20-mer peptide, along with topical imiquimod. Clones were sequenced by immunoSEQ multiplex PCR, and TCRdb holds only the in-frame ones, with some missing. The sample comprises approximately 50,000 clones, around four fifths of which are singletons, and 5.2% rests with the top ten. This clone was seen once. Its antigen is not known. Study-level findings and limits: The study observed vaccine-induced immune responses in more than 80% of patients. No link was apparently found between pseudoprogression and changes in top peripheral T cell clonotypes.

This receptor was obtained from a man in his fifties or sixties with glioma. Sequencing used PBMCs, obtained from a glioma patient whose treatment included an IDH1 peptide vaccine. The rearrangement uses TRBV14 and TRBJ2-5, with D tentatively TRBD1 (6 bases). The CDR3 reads CASSLAQGLGETQYF. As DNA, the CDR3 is TGTGCCAGCAGCCTAGCACAGGGCCTTGGAGAGACCCAGTACTTC.